This T cell receptor (beta chain) was found in a study of CD8 T cells in Susac syndrome. The RNA, about 0.45 to 1 ug, was put through reverse transcription using random hexamers. Each CDR3 protein is one row after TCRdb ran MiXCR on the immunoSEQ multiplex PCR reads. The table has roughly 200,000 distinct CDR3 sequences, 85% to 95% seen once. V was cut by 8 bases and J by 7 bases, with 21 bases left in between. The CDR3 is made up of 15 amino acids. Germline lookup yields CDR1 LNHDA and CDR2 SQIVND (reference sequence). This receptor was identified in a human donor with multiple sclerosis. This chain connects TRBV19 to TRBJ2-1, with a weak D call TRBD2 (6 bases). Material: CD8+ T cells from PBMCs. CDR3 protein: CASGIRELSPNEQFF. The CDR3 DNA reads TGTGCCAGTGGAATACGGGAGCTTTCCCCTAATGAGCAGTTCTTC. Full variable domain (remainder filled in from reference TRBV19 and TRBJ2-1): DGGITQSPKYLFRKEGQNVTLSCEQNLNHDAMYWYRQDPGQGLRLIYYSQIVNDFQKGDIAEGYSVSREKKESFPLTVTSAQKNPTAFYLCASGIRELSPNEQFFGPGTRLTVL.